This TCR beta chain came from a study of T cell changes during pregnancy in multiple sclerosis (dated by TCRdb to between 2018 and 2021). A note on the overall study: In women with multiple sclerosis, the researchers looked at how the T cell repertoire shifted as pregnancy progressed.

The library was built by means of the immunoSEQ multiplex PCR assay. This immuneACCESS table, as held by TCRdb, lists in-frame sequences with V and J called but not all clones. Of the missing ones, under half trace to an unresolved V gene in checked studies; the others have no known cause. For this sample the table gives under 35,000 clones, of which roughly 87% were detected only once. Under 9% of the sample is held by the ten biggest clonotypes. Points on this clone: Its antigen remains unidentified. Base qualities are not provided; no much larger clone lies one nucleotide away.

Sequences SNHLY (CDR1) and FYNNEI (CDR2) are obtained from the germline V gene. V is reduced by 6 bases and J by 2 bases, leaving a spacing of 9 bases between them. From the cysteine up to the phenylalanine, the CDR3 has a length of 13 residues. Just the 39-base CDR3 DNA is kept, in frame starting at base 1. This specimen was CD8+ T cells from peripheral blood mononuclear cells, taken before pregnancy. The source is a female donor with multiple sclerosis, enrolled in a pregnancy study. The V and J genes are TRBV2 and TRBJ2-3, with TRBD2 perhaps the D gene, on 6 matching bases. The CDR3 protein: CASRGTYTDTQYF. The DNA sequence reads TGTGCCAGCAGGGGGACTTACACAGATACGCAGTATTTT.